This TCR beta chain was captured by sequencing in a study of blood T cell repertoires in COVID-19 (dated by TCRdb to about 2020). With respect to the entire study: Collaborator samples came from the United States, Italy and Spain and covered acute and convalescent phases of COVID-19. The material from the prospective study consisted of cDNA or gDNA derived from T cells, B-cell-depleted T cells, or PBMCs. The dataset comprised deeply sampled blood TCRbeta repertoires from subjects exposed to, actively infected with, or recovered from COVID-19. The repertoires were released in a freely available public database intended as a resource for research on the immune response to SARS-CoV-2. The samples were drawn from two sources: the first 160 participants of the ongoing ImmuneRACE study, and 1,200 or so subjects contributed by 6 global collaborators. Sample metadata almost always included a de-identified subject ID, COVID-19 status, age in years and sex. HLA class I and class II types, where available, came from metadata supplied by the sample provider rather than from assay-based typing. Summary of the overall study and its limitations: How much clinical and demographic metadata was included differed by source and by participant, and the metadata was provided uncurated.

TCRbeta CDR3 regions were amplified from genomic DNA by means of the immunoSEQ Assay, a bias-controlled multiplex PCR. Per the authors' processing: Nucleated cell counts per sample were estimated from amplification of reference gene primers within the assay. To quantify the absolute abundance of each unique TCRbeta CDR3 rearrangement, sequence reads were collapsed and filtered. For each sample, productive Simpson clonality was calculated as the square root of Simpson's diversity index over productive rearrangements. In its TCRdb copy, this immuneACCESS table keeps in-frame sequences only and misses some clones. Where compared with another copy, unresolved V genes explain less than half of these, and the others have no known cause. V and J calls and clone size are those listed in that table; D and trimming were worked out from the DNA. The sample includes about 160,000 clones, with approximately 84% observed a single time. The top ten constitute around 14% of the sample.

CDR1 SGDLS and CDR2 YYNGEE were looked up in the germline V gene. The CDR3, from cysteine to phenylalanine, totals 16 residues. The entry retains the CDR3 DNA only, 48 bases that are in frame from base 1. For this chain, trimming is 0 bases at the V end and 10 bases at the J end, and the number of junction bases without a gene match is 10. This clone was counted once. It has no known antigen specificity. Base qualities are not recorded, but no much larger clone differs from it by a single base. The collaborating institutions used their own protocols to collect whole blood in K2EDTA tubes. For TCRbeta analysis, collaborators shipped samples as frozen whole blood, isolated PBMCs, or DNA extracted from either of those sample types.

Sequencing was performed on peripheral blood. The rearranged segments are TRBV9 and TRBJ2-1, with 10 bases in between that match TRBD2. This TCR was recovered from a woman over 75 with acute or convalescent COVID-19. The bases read TGTGCCAGCAGCGTAGGGCCAGCGGGAGGGTTAGGAGAGCAGTTCTTC. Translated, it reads CASSVGPAGGLGEQFF.